These T cell receptor beta chains were read from a single sample in a study of blood T cell repertoires in COVID-19. Clones were read by immunoSEQ multiplex PCR, and TCRdb kept only the in-frame ones, dropping some. The table includes about 280,000 clones, around 87% detected once. Sequencing was done on a sample of PBMCs or T cells enriched from blood (not recorded which). Every receptor here comes from a woman under 30 with acute COVID-19. The CDR3 runs from the conserved cysteine through the conserved F or W.

>TRBJ2-1|14|TRBV11-3
CASSLGGNLNEQFF
>TRBJ1-1|13|TRBV19
CASSRLSNTEAFF
>TRBJ2-3|17|TRBV7-9
CASSLHLGATITDTQYF
>TRBJ2-1|14|TRBV9
CASPGTSGRYEQFF
>TRBJ2-1|17|TRBV15
CATSRAGSGRMYNEQFF
>TRBJ1-2|13|TRBV5-6
CASSFSGIGGYTF
>TRBJ2-1|16|TRBV5-4
CASSPLAGLPDNEQFF
>TRBJ2-7|15|TRBV27
CASSLWASGRAEQYF
>TRBJ2-1|14|TRBV28
CASSRGGDTGEQFF
>TRBJ1-2|14|TRBV19
CASSTQTGLYGYTF
>TRBJ1-1|14|TRBV18
CASSLIQHNTEAFF
>TRBJ1-2|17|TRBV19
CASSPLWTYLANYGYTF
>TRBJ2-1|14|TRBV28
CASSLLGGGNEQFF
>TRBJ1-3|15|TRBV28
CASSGGGATGNTIYF
>TRBJ1-2|16|TRBV5-1
CASSLAIGSRLYGYTF
>TRBJ1-4|14|TRBV4-2
CASSPDRGNEKLFF
>TRBJ1-2|13|TRBV30
CAWSPNRVGGYTF
>TRBJ2-1|14|TRBV30
CAWRGTSQNNEQFF
>TRBJ2-5|14|TRBV10-1
CASSESVAGRVQYF
>TRBJ2-3|17|TRBV11-2
CASRTLLAPVSTDTQYF
>TRBJ2-3|13|TRBV30
CAWSVPPTNTQYF
>TRBJ2-3|16|TRBV30
CAWSTKTSDYSDTQYF
>TRBJ2-1|13|TRBV4-1
CASSQVEGVEQFF
>TRBJ2-1|17|TRBV7-2
CASSYPGLAGKFDEQFF
>TRBJ1-5|16|TRBV2
CASSVGAAGGREPQHF
>TRBJ2-7|18|TRBV6-4
CASSDNGRADRDLNEQYF
>TRBJ2-7|16|TRBV28
CASRTGLRRDRLEQYF
>TRBJ2-7|16|TRBV11-2
CASSSPRAGGFYEQYF
>TRBJ1-2|15|TRBV7-9
CASSLPLTGSYGYTF
>TRBJ2-3|16|TRBV2
CASIGWLAGRTDTQYF
>TRBJ2-7|14|TRBV6-6
CASRFDRSSYEQYF
>TRBJ2-1|17|TRBV27
CASSQRIRTGPYNEQFF